This T cell receptor (beta chain) was sequenced during a study of blood T cell repertoires in COVID-19. This clone was detected a few times. TCRdb's table, derived via immunoSEQ multiplex PCR, lists solely in-frame clones and lacks some. The sample includes around 130,000 clones, 75% to 90% of them seen just once. The germline gives CDR1 LGHNA, CDR2 YNFKEQ. The CDR3 extends over 15 amino acids. V lost 0 bases to trimming and J lost 3 bases, with 12 bases between them. This sequence was found in a man aged 65-85 years with active or convalescent COVID-19. Material for sequencing was peripheral blood. The chain carries TRBV4-2 and TRBJ2-7; D gene ambiguous. The CDR3 DNA follows: TGTGCCAGCAGCCAAGATTGGGCCGCCTACTACGAGCAGTACTTC. As protein: CASSQDWAAYYEQYF.